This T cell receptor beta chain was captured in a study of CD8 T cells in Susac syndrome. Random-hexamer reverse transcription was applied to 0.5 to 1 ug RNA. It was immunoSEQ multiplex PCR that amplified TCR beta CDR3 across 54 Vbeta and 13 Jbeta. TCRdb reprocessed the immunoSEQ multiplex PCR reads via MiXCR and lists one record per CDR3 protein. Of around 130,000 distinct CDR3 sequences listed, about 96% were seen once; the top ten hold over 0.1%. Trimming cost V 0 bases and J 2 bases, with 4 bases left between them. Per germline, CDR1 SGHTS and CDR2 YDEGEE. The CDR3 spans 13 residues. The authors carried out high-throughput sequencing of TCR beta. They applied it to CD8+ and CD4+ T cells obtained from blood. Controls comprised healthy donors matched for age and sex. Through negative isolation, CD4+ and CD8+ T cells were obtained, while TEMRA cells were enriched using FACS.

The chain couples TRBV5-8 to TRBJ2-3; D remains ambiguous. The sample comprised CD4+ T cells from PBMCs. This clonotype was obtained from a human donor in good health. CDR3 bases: TGTGCCAGCAGCTTGGGACACACAGATACGCAGTATTTT. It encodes CASSLGHTDTQYF.